Listed below are T cell receptor beta chains from one sample, sequenced in a study of T cell repertoires in cytomegalovirus infection. TCRdb redid the calling of the reads with MiXCR, one entry per CDR3 protein. Of 740,000 or so distinct CDR3 sequences detected, roughly a third appear once; the ten largest clones hold 2.5% to 3%. The sample taken for sequencing was PBMCs. The receptors originated from a human donor in good health (CMV status not recorded). Some clones in this sample may be carry-over from other donors' samples. Both conserved end residues are part of each CDR3. The order of the fields is V gene, clone size, CDR3 protein. Only part of the rows carry a size: once, few, many, or a class if the clone is expanded.

V: TRBV12-3/TRBV12-4
size: .
CDR3: CASGQVAGHNEQFF

V: TRBV7-9
size: few
CDR3: CASSLAHSGLGYQPQHF

V: TRBV7-2
size: many
CDR3: CASSLGVGSPLHF

V: TRBV2
size: .
CDR3: CASSDNSVGELFF

V: TRBV19
size: .
CDR3: CASSIAPSGYTDTQYF

V: TRBV29-1
size: .
CDR3: CSVRDRAFGANVLTF

V: TRBV25-1
size: few
CDR3: CASSDRRELRSPLHF

V: TRBV19
size: .
CDR3: CASSMVGGWDIQYF

V: TRBV20-1
size: .
CDR3: CSATGTGIFDGYTF

V: TRBV19
size: few
CDR3: CASRGVKYGYTF

V: TRBV4-1
size: .
CDR3: CASSQDFEGVYNSPLHF

V: TRBV14
size: .
CDR3: CASSQGPRDRLLYGYTF

V: TRBV7-2
size: .
CDR3: CASSLARGNLAKNIQYF

V: TRBV12-3/TRBV12-4
size: few
CDR3: CASSLGAMASEQYF

V: TRBV6-5
size: .
CDR3: CAVKGAGEGEKMFF

V: TRBV29-1
size: .
CDR3: CSVEGDRKNVLTF

V: TRBV12-3/TRBV12-4
size: .
CDR3: CASSLAQGGSAKNIQYF

V: TRBV5-1
size: .
CDR3: CASSLDLAGVGNEQFF

V: TRBV28
size: few
CDR3: CASSLPGARDGELFF

V: TRBV7-2
size: many
CDR3: CASTLGGYYEQYF

V: TRBV11-2
size: few
CDR3: CASSLRDRGAVAQFF

V: TRBV7-8
size: .
CDR3: CASSYPGTSGGDTQYF

V: TRBV18
size: .
CDR3: CASSPGGLATLSGANVLTF

V: TRBV28
size: few
CDR3: CASALPGGPYEQYF

V: TRBV27
size: few
CDR3: CASSLRPVSETYEQYF

V: TRBV28
size: few
CDR3: CASSSILPGQGAWGYTF

V: TRBV20-1
size: few
CDR3: CSARPSRGLVGAEAFF

V: TRBV19
size: .
CDR3: CASSPYGSSYNEQFF

V: TRBV7-9
size: .
CDR3: CASSNRADPNEKLFF

V: TRBV6-1
size: .
CDR3: CASRDRDGRDSGISYEQYF

V: TRBV28
size: once
CDR3: CASSFEVNYCYTF

V: TRBV29-1
size: once
CDR3: CSVVEAGDGTEAFF

V: TRBV7-9
size: few
CDR3: CASSLTVAQPQHF